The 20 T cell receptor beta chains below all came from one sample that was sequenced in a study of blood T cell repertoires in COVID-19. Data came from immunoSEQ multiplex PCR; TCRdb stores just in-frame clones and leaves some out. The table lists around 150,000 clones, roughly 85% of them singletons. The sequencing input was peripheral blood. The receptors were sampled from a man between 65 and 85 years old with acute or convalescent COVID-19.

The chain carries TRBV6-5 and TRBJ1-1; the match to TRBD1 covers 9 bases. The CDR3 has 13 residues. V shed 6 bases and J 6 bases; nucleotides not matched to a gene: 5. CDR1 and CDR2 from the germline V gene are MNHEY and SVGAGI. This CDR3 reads CASSKTGGPEAFF. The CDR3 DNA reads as TGTGCCAGCAGCAAAACAGGGGGCCCTGAAGCTTTCTTT.

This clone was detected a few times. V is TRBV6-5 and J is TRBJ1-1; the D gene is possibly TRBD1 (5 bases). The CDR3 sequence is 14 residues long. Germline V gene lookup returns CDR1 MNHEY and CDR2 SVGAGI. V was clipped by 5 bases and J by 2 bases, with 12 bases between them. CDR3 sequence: CASSPTVLNTEAFF. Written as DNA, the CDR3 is TGTGCCAGCAGTCCGACAGTTCTCAACACTGAAGCTTTCTTT.

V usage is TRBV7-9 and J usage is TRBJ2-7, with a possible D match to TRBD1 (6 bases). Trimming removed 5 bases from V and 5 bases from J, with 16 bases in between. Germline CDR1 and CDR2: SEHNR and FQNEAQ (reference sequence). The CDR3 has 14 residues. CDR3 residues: CASSLENNRDEQYF. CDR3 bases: TGTGCCAGCAGCCTAGAGAACAACAGGGACGAGCAGTACTTC.

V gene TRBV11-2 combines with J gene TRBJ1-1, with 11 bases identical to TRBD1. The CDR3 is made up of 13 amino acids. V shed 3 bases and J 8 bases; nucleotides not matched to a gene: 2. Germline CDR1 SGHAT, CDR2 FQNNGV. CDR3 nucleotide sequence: TGTGCCAGCAGCTTCGGACAGGGGGCAGAAGCTTTCTTT. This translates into CASSFGQGAEAFF.

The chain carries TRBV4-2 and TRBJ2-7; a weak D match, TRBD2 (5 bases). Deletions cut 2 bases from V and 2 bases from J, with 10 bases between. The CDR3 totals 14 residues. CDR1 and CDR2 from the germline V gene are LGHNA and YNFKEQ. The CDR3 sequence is CASSQTSPPYEQYF. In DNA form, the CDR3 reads TGTGCCAGCAGCCAAACTAGTCCGCCCTACGAGCAGTACTTC.

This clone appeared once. CDR3: CAISPRGMDNSPLHF. In nucleotides, the CDR3 is TGTGCCATCAGCCCCAGGGGGATGGATAATTCACCCCTCCACTTT. The chain recombines TRBV10-3 with TRBJ1-6; TRBD1 agrees at 7 bases. The CDR3 extends over 15 amino acids. V lost 6 bases and J lost 5; bases outside the gene matches: 7. The germline V gene encodes CDR1 ENHRY and CDR2 SYGVKD.

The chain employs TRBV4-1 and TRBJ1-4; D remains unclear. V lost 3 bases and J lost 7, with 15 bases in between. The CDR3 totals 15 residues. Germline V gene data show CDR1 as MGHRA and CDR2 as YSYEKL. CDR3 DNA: TGCGCCAGCAGCCACCATGGGGAGGATGGTGAAAAACTGTTTTTT. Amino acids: CASSHHGEDGEKLFF.

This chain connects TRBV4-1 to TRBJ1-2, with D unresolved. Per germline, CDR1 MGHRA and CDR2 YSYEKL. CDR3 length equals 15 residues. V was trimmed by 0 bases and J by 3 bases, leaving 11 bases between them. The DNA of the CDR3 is TGCGCCAGCAGCCAAGATCGGGAGGGCTACTATGGCTACACCTTC. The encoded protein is CASSQDREGYYGYTF.

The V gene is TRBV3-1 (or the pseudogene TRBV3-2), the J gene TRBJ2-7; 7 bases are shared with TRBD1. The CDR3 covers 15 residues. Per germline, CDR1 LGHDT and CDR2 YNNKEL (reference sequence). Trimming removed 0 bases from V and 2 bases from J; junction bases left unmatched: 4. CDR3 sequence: CASSQDGGQPYEQYF. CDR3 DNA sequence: TGTGCCAGCAGCCAAGATGGGGGACAGCCCTACGAGCAGTACTTC.

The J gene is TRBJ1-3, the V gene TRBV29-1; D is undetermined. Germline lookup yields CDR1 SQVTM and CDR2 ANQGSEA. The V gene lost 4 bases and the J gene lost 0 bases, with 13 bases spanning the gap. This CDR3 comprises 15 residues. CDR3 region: CSVGYNSGSGNTIYF. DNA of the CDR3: TGCAGCGTTGGCTACAACTCGGGCTCTGGAAACACCATATATTTT.

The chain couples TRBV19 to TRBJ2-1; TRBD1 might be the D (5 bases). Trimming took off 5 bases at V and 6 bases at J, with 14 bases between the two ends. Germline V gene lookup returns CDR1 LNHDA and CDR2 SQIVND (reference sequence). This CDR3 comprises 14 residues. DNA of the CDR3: TGTGCCAGTAGTTCCCAGGCGACAGTCAATGAGCAGTTCTTC. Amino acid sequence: CASSSQATVNEQFF.

The CDR3 DNA reads TGTGCCAGCAGCTCCAACAGGGCGCAAGAGACCCAGTACTTC. This encodes CASSSNRAQETQYF. The chain uses TRBV11-2 and TRBJ2-5, with a possible D match to TRBD1 (6 bases). Looked up from germline, CDR1 is SGHAT and CDR2 is FQNNGV. Trimming took 4 bases from V and 2 from J, leaving 11 bases between them. The CDR3 runs 14 residues. The variable domain in full, with the rest retrieved from reference TRBV11-2 and TRBJ2-5, is EAGVAQSPRYKIIEKRQSVAFWCNPISGHATLYWYQQILGQGPKLLIQFQNNGVVDDSQLPKDRFSAERLKGVDSTLKIQPAKLEDSAVYLCASSSNRAQETQYFGPGTRLLVL.

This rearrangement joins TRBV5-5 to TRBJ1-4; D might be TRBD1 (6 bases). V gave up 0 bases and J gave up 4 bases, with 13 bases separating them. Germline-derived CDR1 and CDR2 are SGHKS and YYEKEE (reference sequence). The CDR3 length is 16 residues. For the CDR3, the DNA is TGTGCCAGCAGCTTGGGAGGGGCCAGGGGTAATGAAAAACTGTTTTTT. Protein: CASSLGGARGNEKLFF.

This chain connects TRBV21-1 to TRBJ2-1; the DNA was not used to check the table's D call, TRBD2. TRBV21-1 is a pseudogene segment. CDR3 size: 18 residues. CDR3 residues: CASSKGLAGEPFSNEQFF. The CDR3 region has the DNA TGTGCCAGCAGCAAGGGCCTAGCGGGAGAGCCGTTTTCCAATGAGCAGTTCTTC.

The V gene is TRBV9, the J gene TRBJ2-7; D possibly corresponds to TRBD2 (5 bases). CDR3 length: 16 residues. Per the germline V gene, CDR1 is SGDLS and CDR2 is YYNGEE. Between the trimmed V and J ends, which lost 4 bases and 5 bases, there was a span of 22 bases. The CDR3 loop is CASSPWESGAVHEQYF. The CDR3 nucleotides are TGTGCCAGCAGCCCCTGGGAAAGCGGTGCCGTCCACGAGCAGTACTTC. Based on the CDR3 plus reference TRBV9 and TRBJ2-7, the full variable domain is DSGVTQTPKHLITATGQRVTLRCSPRSGDLSVYWYQQSLDQGLQFLIQYYNGEERAKGNILERFSAQQFPDLHSELNLSSLELGDSALYFCASSPWESGAVHEQYFGPGTRLTVT.

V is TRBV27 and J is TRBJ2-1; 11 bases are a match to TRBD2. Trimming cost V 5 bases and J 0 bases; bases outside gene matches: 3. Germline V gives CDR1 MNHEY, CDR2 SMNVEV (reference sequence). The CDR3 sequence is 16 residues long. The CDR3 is CASSPGLAASYNEQFF. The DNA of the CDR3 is TGTGCCAGCAGTCCGGGACTAGCGGCCTCCTACAATGAGCAGTTCTTC.

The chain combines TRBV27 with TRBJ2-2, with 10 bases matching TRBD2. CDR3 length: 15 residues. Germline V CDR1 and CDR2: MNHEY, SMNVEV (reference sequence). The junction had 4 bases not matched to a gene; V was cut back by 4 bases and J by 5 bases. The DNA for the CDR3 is TGTGCCAGCAGTTCCTGGACTAGCGGAACCGGGGAGCTGTTTTTT. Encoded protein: CASSSWTSGTGELFF.

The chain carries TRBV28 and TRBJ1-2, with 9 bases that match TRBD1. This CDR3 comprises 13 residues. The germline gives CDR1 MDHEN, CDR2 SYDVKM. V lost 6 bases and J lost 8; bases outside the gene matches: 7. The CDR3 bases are TGTGCCAGCAGCAATGACAGGGGGTGGGGCTACACCTTC. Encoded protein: CASSNDRGWGYTF.

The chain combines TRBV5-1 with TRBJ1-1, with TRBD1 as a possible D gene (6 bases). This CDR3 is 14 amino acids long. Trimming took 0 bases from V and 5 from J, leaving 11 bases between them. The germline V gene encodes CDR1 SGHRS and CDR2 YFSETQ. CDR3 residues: CASSLAGQPTEAFF. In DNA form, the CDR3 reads TGCGCCAGCAGCTTGGCCGGACAGCCAACTGAAGCTTTCTTT.

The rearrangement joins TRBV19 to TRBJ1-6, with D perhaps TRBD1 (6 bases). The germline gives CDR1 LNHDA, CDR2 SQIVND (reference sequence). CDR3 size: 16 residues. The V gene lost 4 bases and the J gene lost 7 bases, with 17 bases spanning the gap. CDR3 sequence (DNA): TGTGCCAGTAGTACTCATTTTCAGGGGACAAATTCACCCCTCCACTTT. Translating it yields CASSTHFQGTNSPLHF.